There are a few counts of the clone carrying this T cell receptor (beta chain). Its antigen remains unidentified. RNA transcripts gave rise to amplified TCR beta CDR3 regions. The TCR CDR3 was amplified in a first-round RT-PCR using the HTBI primer set. TCRdb re-derived calls from the multiplex PCR reads in MiXCR, one entry per CDR3 protein. There are almost 600,000 distinct CDR3 sequences in the sample; about 14% occur only once, and roughly 5.5% lies in the top ten. Out of more than 8 ml of fresh peripheral blood came the PBMCs. This sample is drawn from a study of T cells in Graves' hyperthyroidism and ophthalmopathy. The CDR3 sequence is 12 residues long. With 2 bases removed from V and 10 bases from J, the gap between germline ends came to 14 bases. CDR1 GTSNPN and CDR2 SVGIG come from the germline V gene (reference sequence). Study-wide results and limits: Most expanded thyroid clonotypes above 0.001 also appeared in blood.

The sequence was collected from a woman aged 25 to 45 with Graves' hyperthyroidism that later progressed to Graves' ophthalmopathy. Sequencing input: blood. V is TRBV30 and J is TRBJ1-1; no firm D call. The CDR3 DNA follows: TGTGCCTGGAGTCCGGGCTTCGTTGGAGCTTTCTTT. This gives the protein CAWSPGFVGAFF. Drawing the rest from reference TRBV30 and TRBJ1-1, the complete variable domain is SQTIHQWPATLVQPVGSPLSLECTVEGTSNPNLYWYRQAAGRGLQLLFYSVGIGQISSEVPQNLSASRPQDRQFILSSKKLLLSDSGFYLCAWSPGFVGAFFGQGTRLTVV.